This is a list of T cell receptor beta chains from one sample in a study of breast tumors, draining lymph nodes, adjacent tissues. Via MiXCR, TCRdb re-called the multiplex PCR reads, giving one row per CDR3 protein. The table has about 140,000 distinct CDR3 sequences, 32% seen once. Sequenced: axillary lymph node tissue. The origin of the receptors is a female donor with breast cancer. Some clones in this sample may be carry-over from other donors' samples. Both conserved end residues are part of each CDR3. The order of the fields is clone size, V gene, J gene, D gene, CDR3 protein, CDR3 DNA. D genes are given only for firm matches. Clone size, where shown, is once, few, many, or a class for clones that have expanded.

.,TRBV24-1,TRBJ2-1,.,CATTTEKRAEQFF,TGTGCCACCACCACGGAGAAGCGCGCTGAGCAGTTCTTC
many,TRBV7-9,TRBJ1-3,.,CASSGQWEKGRGNTIYF,TGTGCCAGCAGCGGACAATGGGAGAAGGGACGAGGAAACACCATATATTTT
.,TRBV5-5,TRBJ1-4,.,CASSIGQSNEKLFF,TGTGCCAGCAGCATCGGACAGTCTAATGAAAAACTGTTTTTT
.,TRBV20-1,TRBJ1-6,.,CSATTGYSPPHF,TGCAGTGCTACCACGGGTTATTCACCCCCCCACTTT
many,TRBV12-3/TRBV12-4,TRBJ2-3,TRBD2,CASSFSGGRTDTQYF,TGTGCCAGCAGTTTTTCGGGGGGGCGGACAGATACGCAGTATTTT
.,TRBV7-2,TRBJ2-1,.,CASSRDGVQEQFF,TGTGCCAGCAGCCGAGACGGGGTTCAGGAGCAGTTCTTC
many,TRBV30,TRBJ2-3,.,CAYERGPDTQYF,TGTGCCTATGAGAGGGGCCCAGATACGCAGTATTTT
many,TRBV4-3,TRBJ1-2,.,CASSQDPEGGGYYGYTF,TGCGCCAGCAGCCAAGATCCCGAAGGGGGGGGTTACTATGGCTACACCTTC
many,TRBV6-1,TRBJ1-5,TRBD1,CASSEAVGQGNQPQHF,TGTGCCAGCAGTGAAGCGGTGGGACAGGGGAATCAGCCCCAGCATTTT
many,TRBV28,TRBJ1-5,.,CASSLLVDQPQHF,TGTGCCAGCAGTTTATTAGTCGATCAGCCCCAGCATTTT
many,TRBV5-1,TRBJ2-4,.,CATPGQIRIAKNIQYF,TGCGCCACCCCCGGACAGATCAGAATAGCCAAAAACATTCAGTACTTC
many,TRBV15,TRBJ2-2,.,CATSRDYETGLGGELFF,TGTGCCACCAGCAGAGATTACGAGACAGGACTAGGCGGGGAGCTGTTTTTT
few,TRBV10-1,TRBJ2-5,TRBD2,CASSDAGVGETQYF,TGCGCCAGCAGTGATGCGGGGGTAGGGGAGACCCAGTACTTC
many,TRBV7-9,TRBJ2-1,TRBD2,CASSSPGGAPFNEQFF,TGTGCCAGCAGCTCCCCCGGGGGGGCTCCGTTCAATGAGCAGTTCTTC
.,TRBV20-1,TRBJ1-1,TRBD1,CSATRTGTNTEAFF,TGCAGTGCCACACGGACAGGGACGAACACTGAAGCTTTCTTT
many,TRBV7-9,TRBJ1-2,.,CASSPTNYGYTF,TGTGCCAGCAGCCCTACCAATTATGGCTACACCTTC
many,TRBV7-2,TRBJ2-5,TRBD1,CASSPGGGQETQYF,TGTGCCAGCAGCCCAGGGGGCGGCCAAGAGACCCAGTACTTC
many,TRBV18,TRBJ1-5,.,CASSPNRDWQPQHF,TGTGCCAGCTCACCAAACAGGGACTGGCAGCCCCAGCATTTT
many,TRBV2,TRBJ2-6,.,CASRKTYSGANVLTF,TGTGCCAGCAGGAAGACCTATTCTGGGGCCAACGTCCTGACTTTC
many,TRBV9,TRBJ2-3,.,CASSVGPAQGDTQYF,TGTGCCAGCAGCGTAGGGCCAGCCCAGGGAGATACGCAGTATTTT
many,TRBV7-8,TRBJ1-1,.,CASSLSGEAFF,TGTGCCAGCAGCTTATCGGGTGAAGCTTTCTTT
.,TRBV5-4,TRBJ2-3,TRBD2,CASSLRVAGGTDTQYF,TGTGCCAGCAGCTTGCGGGTAGCGGGGGGCACAGATACGCAGTATTTT
many,TRBV10-3,TRBJ1-6,.,CAISESFIRDASSYNSPLHF,TGTGCCATCAGTGAGTCGTTCATCCGGGACGCCAGCTCCTATAATTCACCCCTCCACTTT
many,TRBV28,TRBJ1-2,.,CASRSFGVAGYTF,TGTGCCAGCAGAAGTTTCGGGGTTGCTGGCTACACCTTC
many,TRBV6-1,TRBJ1-5,TRBD1,CASRPYRGGNQPQHF,TGTGCCAGCAGACCTTACAGGGGCGGCAATCAGCCCCAGCATTTT
.,TRBV6-5,TRBJ2-3,.,CASSYSSGSSTDTQYF,TGTGCCAGCAGTTACTCCTCAGGGTCAAGCACAGATACGCAGTATTTT
.,TRBV20-1,TRBJ1-3,.,CSARAEGRETIYF,TGCAGTGCTAGAGCGGAGGGGCGAGAGACCATATATTTT
many,TRBV20-1,TRBJ1-5,.,CSARASEGVEGNQPQHF,TGCAGTGCTAGAGCCTCGGAGGGGGTAGAGGGCAATCAGCCCCAGCATTTT
many,TRBV5-1,TRBJ2-5,TRBD1,CASSPGTGMGQETQYF,TGCGCCAGCAGCCCAGGGACAGGGATGGGACAGGAGACCCAGTACTTC
many,TRBV7-6,TRBJ2-1,.,CASSWQAYNEQFF,TGTGCCAGCAGCTGGCAAGCCTACAATGAGCAGTTCTTC
many,TRBV7-2,TRBJ1-2,.,CASSSRVGLDRYGYTF,TGTGCCAGCAGCTCAAGGGTGGGTTTGGACCGCTATGGCTACACCTTC
.,TRBV6-6,TRBJ1-4,.,CASSLPSGGLGEKLFF,TGTGCCAGCAGTCTCCCTAGCGGGGGCCTGGGTGAAAAACTGTTTTTT
many,TRBV7-2,TRBJ1-1,.,CASSLDQNTEAFF,TGTGCCAGCAGCTTAGACCAGAACACTGAAGCTTTCTTT
.,TRBV9,TRBJ2-1,.,CASSVSSDSGGQFF,TGTGCCAGCAGCGTCTCCTCGGATTCGGGTGGGCAGTTCTTC
many,TRBV20-1,TRBJ2-3,TRBD1,CSQDRGADTQYF,TGCAGTCAGGACAGGGGCGCAGATACGCAGTATTTT
many,TRBV6-2/TRBV6-3,TRBJ1-2,.,CASSRSSDYGYTF,TGTGCCAGCAGCCGCTCATCGGACTATGGCTACACCTTC
many,TRBV6-1,TRBJ1-6,.,CASTRDTLSSYNSPLHF,TGTGCCAGCACCCGGGACACCTTGAGCTCCTATAATTCACCCCTCCACTTT
many,TRBV9,TRBJ1-6,TRBD1,CASSTSTGGDSPLHF,TGTGCCAGCAGCACATCTACAGGGGGCGATTCACCCCTCCACTTT
many,TRBV6-2/TRBV6-3,TRBJ1-4,.,CASSYEDRDNEKLFF,TGTGCCAGCAGTTACGAGGACCGAGATAATGAAAAACTGTTTTTT
.,TRBV6-2/TRBV6-3,TRBJ2-3,TRBD1,CASSRRTGGDEQYF,TGTGCCAGCAGTAGAAGGACAGGGGGCGACGAGCAGTATTTT
many,TRBV19,TRBJ2-1,TRBD2,CASRGLAGLSSYNEQFF,TGTGCCAGTAGGGGACTAGCGGGGCTTAGCTCCTACAATGAGCAGTTCTTC
many,TRBV7-2,TRBJ2-3,TRBD2,CASSPGGGSTDTQYF,TGTGCCAGCAGCCCCGGCGGGGGGAGCACAGATACGCAGTATTTT